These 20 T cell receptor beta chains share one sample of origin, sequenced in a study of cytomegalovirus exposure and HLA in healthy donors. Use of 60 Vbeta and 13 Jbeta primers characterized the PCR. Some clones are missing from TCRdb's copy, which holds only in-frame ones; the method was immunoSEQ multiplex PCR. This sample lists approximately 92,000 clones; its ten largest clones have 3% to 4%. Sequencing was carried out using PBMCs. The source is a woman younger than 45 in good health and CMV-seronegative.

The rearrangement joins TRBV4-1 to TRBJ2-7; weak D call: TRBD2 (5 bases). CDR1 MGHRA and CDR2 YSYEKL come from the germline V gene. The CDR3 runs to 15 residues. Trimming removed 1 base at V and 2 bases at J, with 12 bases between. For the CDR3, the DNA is TGCGCCAGCAGCCAAGTTTGGCTAGCCACCTACGAGCAGTACTTC. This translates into CASSQVWLATYEQYF.

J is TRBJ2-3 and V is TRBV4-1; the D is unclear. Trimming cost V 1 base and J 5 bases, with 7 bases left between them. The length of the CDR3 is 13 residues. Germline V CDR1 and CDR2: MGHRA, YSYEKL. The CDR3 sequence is CASSQGVVDTQYF. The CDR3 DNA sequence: TGCGCCAGCAGCCAAGGAGTCGTAGATACGCAGTATTTT.

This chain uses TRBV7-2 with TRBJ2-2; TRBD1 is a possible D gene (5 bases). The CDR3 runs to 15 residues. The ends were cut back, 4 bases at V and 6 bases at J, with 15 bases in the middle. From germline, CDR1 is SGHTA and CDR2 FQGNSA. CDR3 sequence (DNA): TGTGCCAGCAGCTCGCTTAGGGGATGGGCCGGGGAGCTGTTTTTT. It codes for CASSSLRGWAGELFF. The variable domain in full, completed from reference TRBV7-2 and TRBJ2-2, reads GAGVSQSPSNKVTEKGKDVELRCDPISGHTALYWYRQSLGQGLEFLIYFQGNSAPDKSGLPSDRFSAERTGGSVSTLTIQRTQQEDSAVYLCASSSLRGWAGELFFGEGSRLTVL.

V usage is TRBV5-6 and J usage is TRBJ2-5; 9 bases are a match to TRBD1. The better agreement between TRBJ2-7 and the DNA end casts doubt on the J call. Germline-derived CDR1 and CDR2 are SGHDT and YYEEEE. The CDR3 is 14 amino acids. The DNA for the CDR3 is TGTGCCAGCAGCGGACAGGGGTTCCTCTACGAGCAGTACTTC. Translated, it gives CASSGQGFLYEQYF.

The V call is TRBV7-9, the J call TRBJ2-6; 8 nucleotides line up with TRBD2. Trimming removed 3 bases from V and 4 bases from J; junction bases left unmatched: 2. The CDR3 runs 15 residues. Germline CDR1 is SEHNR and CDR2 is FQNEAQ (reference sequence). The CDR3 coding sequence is TGTGCCAGCAGCTTCGGGGGGGCCGGGGCCAACGTCCTGACTTTC. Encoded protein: CASSFGGAGANVLTF.

CDR3 coding DNA: TGTGCCAGCTCAGATAACCCCCGGGGACAGGGCCCAGGTGGCTACACCTTC. This encodes CASSDNPRGQGPGGYTF. The chain employs TRBV18 and TRBJ1-2, with 9 positions matching TRBD1. Germline-derived CDR1 and CDR2 are KGHSH and LQKENI. The CDR3 totals 17 residues. J was trimmed by 7 bases and V by 5 bases; bases with no gene match: 17.

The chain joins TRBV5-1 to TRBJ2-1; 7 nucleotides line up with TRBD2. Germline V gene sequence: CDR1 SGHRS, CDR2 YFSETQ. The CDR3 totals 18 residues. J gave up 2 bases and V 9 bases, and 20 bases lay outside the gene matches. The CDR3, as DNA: TGCGCCACTAAGACGGGGACGGGGGGAGGTTATACCTACAATGAGCAGTTCTTC. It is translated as CATKTGTGGGYTYNEQFF.

CDR3 sequence (DNA): TGTGCCAGCAGTTTGAGGTCTACTAGTTTTGGAACAGATACGCAGTATTTT. Translating it yields CASSLRSTSFGTDTQYF. V gene TRBV28 combines with J gene TRBJ2-3; D might be TRBD2 (5 bases). V was clipped by 3 bases and J by 3 bases, with 19 bases between them. From germline, CDR1 is MDHEN and CDR2 SYDVKM. The CDR3 runs to 17 residues.

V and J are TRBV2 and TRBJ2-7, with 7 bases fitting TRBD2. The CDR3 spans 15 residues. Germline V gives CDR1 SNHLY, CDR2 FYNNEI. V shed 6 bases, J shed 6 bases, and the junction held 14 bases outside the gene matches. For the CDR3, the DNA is TGTGCCAGCAGCGCCCTTCTTGGACTAGTTGCCGAGCAGTACTTC. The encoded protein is CASSALLGLVAEQYF.

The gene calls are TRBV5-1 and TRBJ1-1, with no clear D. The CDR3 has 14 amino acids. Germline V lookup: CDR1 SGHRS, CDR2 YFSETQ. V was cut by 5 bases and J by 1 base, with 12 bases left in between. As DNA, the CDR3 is TGCGCCAGCAGACCCTCCGGCGGGAACACTGAAGCTTTCTTT. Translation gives CASRPSGGNTEAFF.

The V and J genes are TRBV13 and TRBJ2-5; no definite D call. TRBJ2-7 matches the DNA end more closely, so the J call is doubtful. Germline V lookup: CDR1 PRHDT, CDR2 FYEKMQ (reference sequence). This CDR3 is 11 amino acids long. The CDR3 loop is CASSLGAEQYF. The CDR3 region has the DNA TGTGCCAGCAGCTTAGGAGCCGAGCAGTACTTC.

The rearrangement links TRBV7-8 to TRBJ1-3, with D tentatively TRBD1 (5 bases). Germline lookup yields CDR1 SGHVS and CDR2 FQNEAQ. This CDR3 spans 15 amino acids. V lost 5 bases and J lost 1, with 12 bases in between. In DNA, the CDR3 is TGTGCCAGCAGCCGGAGGGGACTTTCTGGAAACACCATATATTTT. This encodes CASSRRGLSGNTIYF.

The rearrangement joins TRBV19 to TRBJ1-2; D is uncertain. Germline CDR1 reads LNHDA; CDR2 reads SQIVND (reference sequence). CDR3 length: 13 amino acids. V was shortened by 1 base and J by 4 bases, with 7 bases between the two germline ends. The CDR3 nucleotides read TGTGCCAGTAGTATAGGCTCGGGCTATGGCTACACCTTC. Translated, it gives CASSIGSGYGYTF. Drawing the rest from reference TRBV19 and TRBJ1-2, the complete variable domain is DGGITQSPKYLFRKEGQNVTLSCEQNLNHDAMYWYRQDPGQGLRLIYYSQIVNDFQKGDIAEGYSVSREKKESFPLTVTSAQKNPTAFYLCASSIGSGYGYTFGSGTRLTVV.

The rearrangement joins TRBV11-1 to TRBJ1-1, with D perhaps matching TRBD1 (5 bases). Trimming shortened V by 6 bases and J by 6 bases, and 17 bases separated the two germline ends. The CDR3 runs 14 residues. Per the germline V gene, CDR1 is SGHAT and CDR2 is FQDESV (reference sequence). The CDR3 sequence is CASSPNLPGAEAFF. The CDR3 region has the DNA TGTGCCAGCAGTCCGAACCTCCCGGGGGCTGAAGCTTTCTTT.

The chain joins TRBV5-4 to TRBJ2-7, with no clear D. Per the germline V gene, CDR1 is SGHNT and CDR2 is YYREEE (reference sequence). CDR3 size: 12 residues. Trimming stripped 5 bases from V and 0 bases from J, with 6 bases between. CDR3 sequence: CASRGSSYEQYF. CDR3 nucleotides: TGTGCCAGCAGGGGCAGCTCCTACGAGCAGTACTTC.

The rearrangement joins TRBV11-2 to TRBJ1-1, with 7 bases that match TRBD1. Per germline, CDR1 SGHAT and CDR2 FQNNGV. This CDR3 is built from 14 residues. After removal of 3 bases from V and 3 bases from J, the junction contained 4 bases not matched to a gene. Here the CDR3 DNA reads TGTGCCAGCAGCTTTCCACAGGGGCACACTGAAGCTTTCTTT. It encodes CASSFPQGHTEAFF.

This chain's CDR3 is CASRIQGAGANVLTF. Written as DNA, the CDR3 is TGTGCCAGTAGGATACAGGGGGCTGGGGCCAACGTCCTGACTTTC. This rearrangement joins TRBV19 to TRBJ2-6; 8 bases agree with TRBD1. The CDR3 runs 15 residues. CDR1 and CDR2 (germline): LNHDA, SQIVND (reference sequence). The junction had 3 bases not matched to a gene; V was cut back by 6 bases and J by 2 bases. The whole variable domain, filled in from reference TRBV19 and TRBJ2-6, reads DGGITQSPKYLFRKEGQNVTLSCEQNLNHDAMYWYRQDPGQGLRLIYYSQIVNDFQKGDIAEGYSVSREKKESFPLTVTSAQKNPTAFYLCASRIQGAGANVLTFGAGSRLTVL.

The DNA of the CDR3 is TGTGCCTGCCGGGGTAGGGGGCACCAAGAGACCCAGTACTTC. Protein sequence: CACRGRGHQETQYF. V and J are TRBV2 and TRBJ2-5; 7 bases line up with TRBD1. CDR1 and CDR2 (germline): SNHLY, FYNNEI. The CDR3 totals 14 residues. Trimming took 11 bases from V and 0 from J; bases not matched to a gene: 9. Combining the CDR3 with reference TRBV2 and TRBJ2-5 gives the whole variable domain EPEVTQTPSHQVTQMGQEVILRCVPISNHLYFYWYRQILGQKVEFLVSFYNNEISEKSEIFDDQFSVERPDGSNFTLKIRSTKLEDSAMYFCACRGRGHQETQYFGPGTRLLVL.

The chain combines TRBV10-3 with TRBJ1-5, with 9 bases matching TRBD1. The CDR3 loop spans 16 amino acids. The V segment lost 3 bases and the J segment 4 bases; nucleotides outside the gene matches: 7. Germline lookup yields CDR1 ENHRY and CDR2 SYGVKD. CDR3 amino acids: CAISDRGQGDNQPQHF. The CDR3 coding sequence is TGTGCCATCAGTGATAGGGGACAGGGCGATAATCAGCCCCAGCATTTT.

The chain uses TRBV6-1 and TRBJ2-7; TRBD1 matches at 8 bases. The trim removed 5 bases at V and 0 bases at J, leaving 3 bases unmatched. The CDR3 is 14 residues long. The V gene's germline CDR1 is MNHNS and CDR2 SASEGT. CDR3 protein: CASSLDRASYEQYF. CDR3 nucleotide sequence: TGTGCCAGCAGTTTGGACAGGGCCTCCTACGAGCAGTACTTC.